Below, 17 T cell receptor beta chains from the same sample are listed, as sequenced in a study of beta chain features in type 1 diabetes. The isolated RNA, all of it, was reverse transcribed, so expressed TCRB transcripts were what got sequenced. Generated by immunoSEQ multiplex PCR, the TCRdb table keeps only in-frame clones and is missing some. This sample yields around 350,000 clones, of which about 12% are seen a single time; 0.017% belongs to the top ten. Source material: naive CD4+ T cells from blood. Every receptor here comes from a man in his late teens or twenties in good health.

This clone showed up just a few times. The chain uses TRBV19 and TRBJ2-1; 7 bases fit TRBD2. Unmatched junction bases numbered 7, after V lost 5 bases and J lost 6 bases. Germline CDR1 reads LNHDA; CDR2 reads SQIVND (reference sequence). CDR3 length equals 14 residues. The CDR3 region is CASSWEGPTNEQFF. The CDR3 DNA reads TGTGCCAGTAGTTGGGAGGGCCCCACCAATGAGCAGTTCTTC.

The chain links TRBV9 to TRBJ2-7; 7 positions match TRBD2. The CDR3 is 14 amino acids. The J segment lost 0 bases and the V segment lost 3 bases, leaving 3 bases of the junction unmatched. CDR1 and CDR2 from the germline V gene are SGDLS and YYNGEE. DNA of the CDR3: TGTGCCAGCAGCGAGCGGGACTACTCCTACGAGCAGTACTTC. Its protein product is CASSERDYSYEQYF.

This clone was observed a single time. This chain uses TRBV18 with TRBJ1-6; D perhaps matches TRBD1 (6 bases). With 3 bases removed from V and 7 bases from J, the gap between germline ends came to 16 bases. This CDR3 is built from 16 residues. CDR1 KGHSH and CDR2 LQKENI come from the germline V gene. The CDR3, as DNA: TGTGCCAGCTCACCCTCGGACAGAGGAAGGAATTCACCCCTCCACTTT. Amino acids: CASSPSDRGRNSPLHF.

This clone was picked up a small number of times. The rearrangement uses TRBV4-1 and TRBJ2-7; D is undetermined. This CDR3 region has 13 residues. In germline, CDR1 is MGHRA, CDR2 YSYEKL. The V and J ends lost 6 bases and 3 bases respectively, with 12 bases between them. CDR3 bases: TGCGCCAGCAGTGGCAGGCTAAACTACGAGCAGTACTTC. Protein sequence: CASSGRLNYEQYF.

This chain links TRBV19 with TRBJ2-3; D is unclear. Germline lookup yields CDR1 LNHDA and CDR2 SQIVND (reference sequence). V was clipped by 2 bases and J by 4 bases, with 7 bases between them. CDR3 size: 13 residues. The DNA of the CDR3 is TGTGCCAGTAGTATAAGGAGCCCAGATACGCAGTATTTT. Translated, it gives CASSIRSPDTQYF.

This clone has just a few counts. The same CDR3 arises from other DNA sequences in this sample as well. In DNA, the CDR3 is TGTGCCAGCAGTTCGGGACAGGGTGGCGAGCAGTACTTC. Encoded protein: CASSSGQGGEQYF. The chain is built from TRBV28 and TRBJ2-7, with 9 nucleotides matching TRBD1. There are 13 residues in the CDR3. J was trimmed by 6 bases and V by 4 bases; bases with no gene match: 4. Germline CDR1 MDHEN, CDR2 SYDVKM.

The CDR3 sequence: CASRLAGAGELFF. The CDR3 bases are TGTGCCAGCAGGCTAGCGGGAGCCGGGGAGCTGTTTTTT. This chain links TRBV6-6 with TRBJ2-2; 10 bases are shared with TRBD2. The CDR3 sequence is 13 residues long. V dropped 6 bases and J dropped 6; count of bases not matched to a gene: 1. Germline CDR1 reads MNHNY; CDR2 reads SVGAGI (reference sequence).

This clone was seen a handful of times. The chain combines TRBV5-1 with TRBJ2-3; D uncertain. Trimming removed 4 bases from V and 3 bases from J, with 12 bases in between. This CDR3 comprises 14 residues. Germline loops: CDR1 SGHRS, CDR2 YFSETQ. The CDR3 is CASSTVSPTDTQYF. CDR3 bases: TGCGCCAGCAGCACTGTGTCCCCTACAGATACGCAGTATTTT.

This clone was counted a few times. V gene TRBV9 combines with J gene TRBJ1-2; 7 bases align to TRBD1. Losses at the gene ends were 3 bases for V and 5 bases for J; bases not matched to a gene: 10. Germline CDR1 SGDLS, CDR2 YYNGEE. The CDR3 runs to 15 residues. The CDR3 loop is CASSAQDRERYGYTF. The DNA for the CDR3 is TGTGCCAGCAGCGCGCAAGACAGGGAGAGATATGGCTACACCTTC.

The V gene is TRBV4-2, the J gene TRBJ2-7; tentatively, D is TRBD1 (6 bases). Trimming took 1 base from V and 4 from J, leaving 17 bases between them. The CDR3 extends over 16 amino acids. Germline assignment: CDR1 LGHNA and CDR2 YNFKEQ. For the CDR3, the DNA is TGTGCCAGCAGCCAAGCAGAGGACAGCAGAAGGTACGAGCAGTACTTC. Translating gives CASSQAEDSRRYEQYF.

There are a few counts of this clone. The chain joins TRBV30 to TRBJ1-1, with a tentative D call TRBD1 (6 bases). V was trimmed by 0 bases and J by 6 bases, leaving 8 bases between them. The CDR3 runs 12 residues. Germline values: CDR1 GTSNPN, CDR2 SVGIG (reference sequence). CDR3 bases: TGTGCCTGGAGTGTAGGGGGGGCTGAAGCTTTCTTT. As protein: CAWSVGGAEAFF.

This clone has just a few counts. The chain combines TRBV5-1 with TRBJ1-2; D uncertain. V was shortened by 2 bases and J by 4 bases, with 12 bases between the two germline ends. The germline V gene encodes CDR1 SGHRS and CDR2 YFSETQ. The CDR3 extends over 14 amino acids. CDR3 residues: CASSLEGLSYGYTF. CDR3 coding DNA: TGCGCCAGCAGCTTAGAGGGTCTCTCCTATGGCTACACCTTC.

The chain employs TRBV7-9 and TRBJ2-5; TRBD2 aligns across 8 bases. This CDR3 comprises 15 residues. Trimming took 4 bases from V and 5 from J; bases not matched to a gene: 9. Germline assignment: CDR1 SEHNR and CDR2 FQNEAQ (reference sequence). The CDR3 nucleotides are TGTGCCAGCAGCTCTTCGGGCGGGAGGACGGAGACCCAGTACTTC. Its protein is CASSSSGGRTETQYF.

V is TRBV15 and J is TRBJ2-7; TRBD1 aligns across 12 bases. V lost 2 bases and J lost 6; bases outside the gene matches: 8. This CDR3 spans 16 amino acids. Germline values: CDR1 LNHNV, CDR2 YYDKDF (reference sequence). In nucleotides, the CDR3 is TGTGCCACCAGCAGATATCAGGGGACAGGGGGCGGCGAGCAGTACTTC. Residues: CATSRYQGTGGGEQYF.

The chain couples TRBV30 to TRBJ1-6; D may be TRBD1 (5 bases). Germline CDR1 is GTSNPN and CDR2 is SVGIG (reference sequence). Trimming stripped 0 bases from V and 13 bases from J, with 16 bases between. This CDR3 has 14 amino acids. DNA of the CDR3: TGTGCCTGGAGTGTTTCCGGGACGGCGGGGCCCCTCCACTTT. Its translation: CAWSVSGTAGPLHF.

Only a few counts were recorded for this clone. The chain recombines TRBV29-1 with TRBJ2-1, with 10 nucleotides matching TRBD2. CDR1 is SQVTM, CDR2 ANQGSEA, per germline. The CDR3 contains 12 residues. The V and J ends lost 6 bases and 8 bases, in that order; junction bases with no gene match: 4. For the CDR3, the DNA is TGCAGCGTCCCCCTAGCGGGAGATGAGCAGTTCTTC. It encodes CSVPLAGDEQFF.

There are a few counts of this clone. J is TRBJ1-6 and V is TRBV25-1; D unclear. Trimming cost V 3 bases and J 0 bases, with 15 bases left between them. Germline-derived CDR1 and CDR2 are MGHDK and SYGVNS. CDR3 length: 18 residues. The chain's CDR3 is CASSDSHSLSSYNSPLHF. DNA of the CDR3: TGTGCCAGCAGTGATTCCCACAGCCTAAGCTCCTATAATTCACCCCTCCACTTT.